Each of the 5 T cell receptor beta chains below was sequenced from the same sample in a study of breast tumors, draining lymph nodes, adjacent tissues. TCRdb reprocessed the multiplex PCR reads with MiXCR, giving one entry per CDR3 protein. The data hold about 140,000 distinct CDR3 sequences, with about a fifth observed a single time. The lymph nodes were axillary draining lymph nodes from breast cancer patients. The sample was axillary lymph node tissue. All receptors derive from a female donor with breast cancer. Some clones in this sample may be carry-over from other donors' samples.

This clonotype was seen a few times. This chain links TRBV28 with TRBJ1-2, with 8 bases fitting TRBD1. The CDR3 runs to 14 residues. Germline V gene lookup returns CDR1 MDHEN and CDR2 SYDVKM. After removal of 5 bases from V and 6 bases from J, the junction contained 8 bases not matched to a gene. The CDR3, as DNA: TGTGCCAGCAGTCCCCAGGGGGCGGTGAATGGCTACACCTTC. This sequence encodes CASSPQGAVNGYTF.

This clonotype has a count of ten or more. In nucleotides, the CDR3 is TGTGCCAGCAGCCAAGGGTTGTCCTACGAGCAGTACTTC. It yields the protein CASSQGLSYEQYF. The chain joins TRBV4-2 to TRBJ2-7; D uncertain. CDR1 and CDR2 from the germline V gene are LGHNA and YNFKEQ. The length of the CDR3 is 13 residues. V lost 1 base to trimming and J lost 1 base, with 5 bases between them.

The rearrangement uses TRBV10-3 and TRBJ2-5; 7 nucleotides align to TRBD1. Germline V CDR1 and CDR2: ENHRY, SYGVKD. There are 13 residues in the CDR3. V shed 3 bases, J shed 2 bases, and the junction held 0 bases outside the gene matches. This CDR3 reads CAISDRGQETQYF. CDR3 bases: TGTGCCATCAGTGACAGGGGGCAAGAGACCCAGTACTTC.

This clonotype showed up many times. The chain recombines TRBV28 with TRBJ2-7, with unresolved D. Per the germline V gene, CDR1 is MDHEN and CDR2 is SYDVKM. The CDR3 sequence is 13 residues long. Trimming removed 8 bases from V and 2 bases from J, with 13 bases in between. CDR3 region: CASQALIPYEQYF. CDR3 DNA: TGTGCCAGCCAGGCCCTCATTCCCTACGAGCAGTACTTC.

This clonotype is classed as medium-sized (0.01 to 0.1%). The chain couples TRBV5-1 to TRBJ2-3; D not certain. The V and J ends lost 0 bases and 5 bases respectively, with 1 base between them. Germline V lookup: CDR1 SGHRS, CDR2 YFSETQ. The CDR3 consists of 11 residues. The CDR3: CASSLGDTQYF. CDR3 coding DNA: TGCGCCAGCAGCTTGGGAGATACGCAGTATTTT.